These T cell receptor beta chains were read from a single sample in a study of blood T cell repertoires in COVID-19. Profiled with immunoSEQ multiplex PCR; TCRdb holds only in-frame clones, not every one. The table includes roughly 310,000 clones, roughly nine tenths detected once. Sequenced: peripheral blood. These TCRs come from a woman aged 25-40 years with COVID-19, enrolled during active disease. Each CDR3 is given with its conserved first and last residue. Fields, in order: D gene, J gene, V gene, clone size, CDR3 protein, CDR3 DNA. A D gene is named only where the DNA matches it firmly. Clone size is not always given. Where it is, it says once, few, many or a class for expanded clones.

>TRBD1|TRBJ1-4|TRBV19|.
CASSTGGIQKLFF
TGTGCCAGTTCGACAGGGGGGATTCAGAAACTGTTTTTT
>.|TRBJ2-3|TRBV9|.
CASSALTDTQYF
TGTGCCAGCAGCGCACTCACAGATACGCAGTATTTT
>.|TRBJ1-3|TRBV19|.
CASSPFDTGNTIYF
TGTGCCAGTAGTCCTTTCGACACTGGAAACACCATATATTTT
>.|TRBJ1-2|TRBV6-5|.
CASFRTANYGYTF
TGTGCCAGTTTCCGGACAGCTAACTATGGCTACACCTTC
>TRBD2|TRBJ2-2|TRBV7-6|.
CASSLVPGLGGGELFF
TGTGCCAGCAGCTTAGTACCGGGACTAGGAGGCGGGGAGCTGTTTTTT
>TRBD1|TRBJ1-5|TRBV28|.
CASSDSGQGYQPQHF
TGTGCCAGCAGTGACTCGGGACAGGGATATCAGCCCCAGCATTTT
>TRBD2|TRBJ2-7|TRBV9|.
CASSVNPGGSPYEQYF
TGTGCCAGCAGCGTAAATCCGGGCGGGAGTCCCTACGAGCAGTACTTC
>.|TRBJ1-1|TRBV29-1|.
CSVERKLKNTEAFF
TGCAGCGTTGAAAGGAAACTAAAGAACACTGAAGCTTTCTTT
>.|TRBJ1-5|TRBV28|.
CASSRGSHQPQHF
TGTGCCAGTTCTAGGGGCAGCCATCAGCCCCAGCATTTT
>TRBD1|TRBJ1-1|TRBV5-5|.
CASRFSGGNTEAFF
TGTGCCAGCAGATTCTCAGGGGGTAACACTGAAGCTTTCTTT
>TRBD1|TRBJ2-3|TRBV4-1|.
CASSQIGRARQGADTQYF
TGCGCCAGCAGCCAAATTGGACGGGCGCGACAGGGGGCAGATACGCAGTATTTT
>TRBD1|TRBJ1-2|TRBV19|.
CASSPGPGQGAGGYGYTF
TGTGCCAGTAGTCCCGGGCCGGGACAGGGGGCAGGTGGCTATGGCTACACCTTC
>TRBD1|TRBJ2-2|TRBV2|.
CASSLQGPTNTGELFF
TGTGCCAGCAGTTTACAGGGGCCTACGAACACCGGGGAGCTGTTTTTT
>TRBD2|TRBJ2-3|TRBV5-1|.
CASSPTGTSGRTDTQYF
TGCGCCAGCAGCCCCACCGGGACTAGCGGGAGAACAGATACGCAGTATTTT
>TRBD1|TRBJ1-4|TRBV28|once
CASSLQPGQDYEKLFF
TGTGCCAGCAGTCTCCAGCCGGGACAGGACTATGAAAAACTGTTTTTT
>.|TRBJ1-1|TRBV30|.
CAWSEPGSNTEAFF
TGTGCCTGGAGTGAACCAGGGTCCAACACTGAAGCTTTCTTT
>TRBD1|TRBJ1-1|TRBV12-3/TRBV12-4|.
CASSLWTGTEAFF
TGTGCCAGCAGTCTCTGGACAGGGACTGAAGCTTTCTTT
>TRBD1|TRBJ1-5|TRBV28|.
CASSFPDRGNQPQHF
TGTGCCAGCAGTTTTCCCGACAGGGGAAATCAGCCCCAGCATTTT
>TRBD1|TRBJ2-2|TRBV13|once
CASSSGTGPGTGELFF
TGTGCCAGCAGCTCCGGGACAGGGCCGGGCACCGGGGAGCTGTTTTTT
>TRBD2|TRBJ2-1|TRBV28|.
CASSFLGTSGRVGPYNEQFF
TGTGCCAGCAGTTTCCTCGGTACTAGCGGGAGGGTCGGGCCCTACAATGAGCAGTTCTTC
>.|TRBJ2-3|TRBV11-3|.
CASSLGAGATDTQYF
TGTGCCAGCAGCTTAGGGGCAGGGGCGACAGATACGCAGTATTTT
>TRBD1|TRBJ1-6|TRBV2|few
CATNRDRLAPLHF
TGTGCCACCAACCGGGACAGGTTGGCTCCCCTCCACTTT
>TRBD1|TRBJ2-5|TRBV7-2|few
CASSRGTGVVEETQYF
TGTGCCAGCAGCCGGGGGACAGGGGTGGTTGAAGAGACCCAGTACTTC
>TRBD1|TRBJ2-1|TRBV27|.
CASSLSVGQGADEQFF
TGTGCCAGCAGTTTATCGGTCGGACAGGGGGCGGATGAGCAGTTCTTC
>.|TRBJ1-1|TRBV7-3|.
CASSFHRNTEAFF
TGTGCCAGCAGCTTCCACAGGAACACTGAAGCTTTCTTT
>.|TRBJ1-3|TRBV9|.
CASSVEEAGNTIYF
TGTGCCAGCAGCGTAGAAGAGGCAGGAAACACCATATATTTT
>.|TRBJ1-3|TRBV3-1/TRBV3-2|.
CASSQGAVRSGNTIYF
TGTGCCAGCAGCCAAGGGGCAGTACGATCTGGAAACACCATATATTTT
>.|TRBJ1-1|TRBV28|once
CASSPHGGRTGAFF
TGTGCCAGCAGTCCCCATGGGGGGAGGACGGGAGCTTTCTTT
>.|TRBJ1-2|TRBV9|once
CASSMRQNYGYTF
TGTGCCAGCAGCATGCGACAGAATTATGGCTACACCTTC
>TRBD2|TRBJ2-1|TRBV11-2|once
CASSLGTSGNEQFF
TGTGCCAGCAGCCTCGGGACTAGTGGGAATGAGCAGTTCTTC
>TRBD2|TRBJ2-3|TRBV6-4|.
CASSDRGDTDTQYF
TGTGCCAGCAGTGACCGGGGGGACACAGATACGCAGTATTTT
>TRBD2|TRBJ2-3|TRBV19|once
CASKRGERTDTQYF
TGTGCCAGTAAACGGGGGGAACGCACAGATACGCAGTATTTT
>TRBD2|TRBJ2-5|TRBV28|.
CASSPGLVTETQYF
TGTGCCAGCAGTCCGGGACTAGTTACAGAGACCCAGTACTTC
>TRBD2|TRBJ2-1|TRBV5-1|.
CASSLGGRAVDEQFF
TGCGCCAGCAGCTTGGGCGGGAGGGCCGTAGATGAGCAGTTCTTC
>.|TRBJ2-1|TRBV6-5|.
CASSYSRDRLSNEQFF
TGTGCCAGCAGTTACTCGCGGGACCGCCTAAGTAATGAGCAGTTCTTC
>TRBD2|TRBJ2-1|TRBV5-1|.
CASSTGTSGSNEQFF
TGCGCCAGCAGCACCGGGACTAGCGGGAGTAATGAGCAGTTCTTC
>.|TRBJ2-7|TRBV7-2|.
CASSLVAGYGYEQYF
TGTGCCAGCAGCTTAGTAGCAGGGTATGGCTACGAGCAGTACTTC
>TRBD1|TRBJ2-1|TRBV27|.
CASTWGQSGNEQFF
TGTGCCAGCACCTGGGGACAGTCGGGCAATGAGCAGTTCTTC
>TRBD1|TRBJ1-5|TRBV19|.
CASSIGTGAGGQPQHF
TGTGCCAGTAGTATCGGGACAGGGGCGGGGGGTCAGCCCCAGCATTTT
>TRBD1|TRBJ2-7|TRBV19|.
CASSPRTGSYEQYF
TGTGCCAGTAGTCCCAGGACAGGTTCCTACGAGCAGTACTTC
>.|TRBJ1-3|TRBV18|.
CASSPGGLSGNTIYF
TGTGCCAGCTCACCCGGGGGTCTCTCTGGAAACACCATATATTTT
>.|TRBJ2-5|TRBV29-1|.
CSVEVPGAFQETQYF
TGCAGCGTTGAAGTGCCAGGGGCTTTTCAAGAGACCCAGTACTTC
>.|TRBJ1-3|TRBV28|.
CASRVPNPSSGNTIYF
TGTGCCAGCAGGGTGCCCAATCCCAGCTCTGGAAACACCATATATTTT
>TRBD1|TRBJ1-4|TRBV30|.
CAWSVSGQELEKLFF
TGTGCCTGGAGTGTATCAGGACAGGAACTTGAAAAACTGTTTTTT
>.|TRBJ2-5|TRBV14|.
CASSGPRLSYQETQYF
TGTGCCAGCAGCGGTCCCCGACTTAGTTACCAAGAGACCCAGTACTTC
>.|TRBJ1-5|TRBV19|.
CASRRESNQPQHF
TGTGCCAGTAGGCGAGAAAGCAATCAGCCCCAGCATTTT
>TRBD2|TRBJ2-2|TRBV19|.
CASSRLAGGNTGELFF
TGTGCCAGTAGTCGACTAGCGGGAGGGAACACCGGGGAGCTGTTTTTT
>.|TRBJ2-1|TRBV5-6|.
CASSFAGSYNEQFF
TGTGCCAGCAGCTTCGCGGGGTCCTACAATGAGCAGTTCTTC
>.|TRBJ1-3|TRBV18|.
CASSPTGTPFSGNTIYF
TGTGCCAGCTCACCTACCGGGACTCCTTTCTCTGGAAACACCATATATTTT
>.|TRBJ1-2|TRBV5-6|.
CASSLVSPPYGYTF
TGTGCCAGCAGCTTGGTTAGTCCTCCCTATGGCTACACCTTC
>.|TRBJ2-2|TRBV4-1|once
CASSQEGRGAANTGELFF
TGCGCCAGCAGCCAAGAGGGGAGGGGGGCAGCCAACACCGGGGAGCTGTTTTTT
>.|TRBJ1-1|TRBV28|.
CASRIPQANTEAFF
TGTGCCAGCAGAATCCCACAGGCCAACACTGAAGCTTTCTTT
>.|TRBJ1-6|TRBV25-1|.
CASRMGDSPLHF
TGTGCCAGCAGAATGGGAGATTCACCCCTCCACTTT
>TRBD2|TRBJ2-3|TRBV4-2|.
CASSPLGGATDTQYF
TGTGCCAGCAGCCCTCTCGGGGGGGCCACAGATACGCAGTATTTT